This TCR beta chain was retrieved from a study of cytomegalovirus exposure and HLA in healthy donors. Germline V gene data show CDR1 as GTSNPN and CDR2 as SVGIG (reference sequence). V was clipped by 5 bases and J by 4 bases, with 16 bases between them. There are 14 residues in the CDR3. The primer mix had 60 Vbeta and 13 Jbeta primers. Only in-frame clones appear in the TCRdb table, and some are missing; sequencing was by immunoSEQ multiplex PCR. The sample records under 150,000 clones, 81% being singletons. This clone appeared a single time. The antigen is undetermined. Notes on the study in general: Sequence variants that were highly shared formed a cluster that was likely a sequencing artifact. A later analysis linked roughly 17,000 TCR beta sequences to HLA alleles at 0.05 false discovery rate. A later analysis reportedly found that, within productive TCRs, an Asian-associated ancestry cluster had fewer N-insertions than the mean observed across the roughly 630 donors. Relative to equally common others, HLA-associated TCR beta chains showed greater clonal expansion in a later analysis.

The sample comprised PBMCs. The V gene is TRBV30, the J gene TRBJ2-3; D perhaps matches TRBD2 (6 bases). The origin of this receptor is a man aged 18 to 30 in good health and CMV-seronegative. CDR3 region: CAWVTSRGADTQYF. The CDR3 nucleotides are TGTGCCTGGGTGACTAGTCGCGGGGCAGATACGCAGTATTTT.